This T cell receptor beta chain stems from a study of blood T cell repertoires in COVID-19. Study-level background: Sources were T cells, B-cell-depleted T cells, or PBMCs; the material itself was cDNA or gDNA.

Per the original methods: Reference gene primer amplification gave estimated nucleated cell counts. Clones were read by immunoSEQ multiplex PCR, and TCRdb kept only the in-frame ones, dropping some. That table supplies the V and J calls and clone size; D and trimming were determined from the DNA. The data show some 330,000 clones, with 83% seen just once and about 4.9% held by the top ten. The source of this sequence is a woman aged 50 to 60 who had recovered from COVID-19. Sequencing input: PBMCs or T cells enriched from blood (not recorded which).

CDR3 in amino acids: CATTGGSGNTIYF. CDR3 DNA sequence: TGTGCCACCACAGGGGGCTCTGGAAACACCATATATTTT. The rearrangement joins TRBV6-5 to TRBJ1-3; 8 nucleotides match TRBD1. Trimming took 10 bases from V and 0 from J; bases not matched to a gene: 2. This CDR3 region has 13 residues. Germline V gene lookup returns CDR1 MNHEY and CDR2 SVGAGI.